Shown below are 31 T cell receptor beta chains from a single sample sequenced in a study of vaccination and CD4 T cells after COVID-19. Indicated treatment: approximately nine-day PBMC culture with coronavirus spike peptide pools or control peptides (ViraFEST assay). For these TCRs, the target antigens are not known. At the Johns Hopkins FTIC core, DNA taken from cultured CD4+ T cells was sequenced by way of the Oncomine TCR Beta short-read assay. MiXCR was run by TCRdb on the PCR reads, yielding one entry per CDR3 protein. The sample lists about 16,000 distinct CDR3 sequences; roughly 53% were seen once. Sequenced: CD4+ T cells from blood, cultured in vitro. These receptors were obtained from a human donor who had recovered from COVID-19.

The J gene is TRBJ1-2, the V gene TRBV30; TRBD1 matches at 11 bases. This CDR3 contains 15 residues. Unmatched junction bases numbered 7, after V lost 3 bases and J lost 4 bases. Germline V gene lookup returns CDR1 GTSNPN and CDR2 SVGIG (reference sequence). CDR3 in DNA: TGTGCCTGGAGAGGTCCCGGACAGGGGGCCTATGGCTACACCTTC. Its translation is CAWRGPGQGAYGYTF.

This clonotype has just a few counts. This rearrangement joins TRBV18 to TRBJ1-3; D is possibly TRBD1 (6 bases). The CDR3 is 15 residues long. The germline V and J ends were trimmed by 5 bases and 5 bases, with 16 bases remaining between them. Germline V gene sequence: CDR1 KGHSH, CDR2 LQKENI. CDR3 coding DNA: TGTGCCAGCTCAGATTCGACAGGAGTCAGAAACACCATATATTTT. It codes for CASSDSTGVRNTIYF. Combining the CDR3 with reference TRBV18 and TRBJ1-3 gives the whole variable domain NAGVMQNPRHLVRRRGQEARLRCSPMKGHSHVYWYRQLPEEGLKFMVYLQKENIIDESGMPKERFSAEFPKEGPSILRIQQVVRGDSAAYFCASSDSTGVRNTIYFGEGSWLTVV.

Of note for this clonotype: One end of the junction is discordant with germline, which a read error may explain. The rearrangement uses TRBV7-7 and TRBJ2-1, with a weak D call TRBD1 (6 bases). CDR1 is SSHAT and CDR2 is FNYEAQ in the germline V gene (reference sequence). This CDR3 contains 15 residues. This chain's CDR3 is CASSLELSGDDEQFF. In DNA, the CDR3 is TGTGCTAGCAGCTTAGAACTGTCAGGGGACGATGAGCAGTTCTTC.

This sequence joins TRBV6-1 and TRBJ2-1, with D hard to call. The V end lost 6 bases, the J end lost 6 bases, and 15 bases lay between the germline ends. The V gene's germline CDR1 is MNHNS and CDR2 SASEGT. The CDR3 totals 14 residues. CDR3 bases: TGTGCCAGCAGAAGGACCCAGAAGGGCAATGAGCAGTTCTTC. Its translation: CASRRTQKGNEQFF.

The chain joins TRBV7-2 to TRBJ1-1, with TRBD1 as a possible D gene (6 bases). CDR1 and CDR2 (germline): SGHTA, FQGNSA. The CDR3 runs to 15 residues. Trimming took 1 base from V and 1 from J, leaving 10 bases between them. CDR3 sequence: CASSLGGAQNTEAFF. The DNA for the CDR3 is TGTGCCAGCAGCTTAGGGGGGGCGCAGAACACTGAAGCTTTCTTT.

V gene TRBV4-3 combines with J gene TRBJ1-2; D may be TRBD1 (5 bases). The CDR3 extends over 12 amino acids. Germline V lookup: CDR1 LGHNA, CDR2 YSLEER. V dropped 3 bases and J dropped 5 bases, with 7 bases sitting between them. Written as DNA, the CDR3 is TGCGCCAGCAGCCACCAGGGTTATGGCTACACCTTC. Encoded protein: CASSHQGYGYTF.

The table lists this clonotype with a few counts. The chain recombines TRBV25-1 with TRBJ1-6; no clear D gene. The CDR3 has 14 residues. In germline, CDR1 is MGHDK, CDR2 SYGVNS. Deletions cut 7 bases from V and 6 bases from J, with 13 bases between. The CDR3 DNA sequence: TGTGCCAGCACTGAGCGGGGTTTTAATTCACCCCTCCACTTT. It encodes CASTERGFNSPLHF.

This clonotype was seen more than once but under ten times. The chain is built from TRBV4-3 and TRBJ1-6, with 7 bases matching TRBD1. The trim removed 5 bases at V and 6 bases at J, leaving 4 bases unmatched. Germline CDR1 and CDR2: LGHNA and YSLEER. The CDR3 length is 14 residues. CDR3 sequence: CASSEQGFNSPLHF. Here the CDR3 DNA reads TGCGCCAGCAGCGAACAGGGGTTTAATTCACCCCTCCACTTT.

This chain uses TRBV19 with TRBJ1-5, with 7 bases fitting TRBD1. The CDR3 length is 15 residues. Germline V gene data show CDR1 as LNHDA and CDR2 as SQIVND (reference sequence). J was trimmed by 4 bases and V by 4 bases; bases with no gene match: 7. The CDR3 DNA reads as TGTGCCAGTAGTAACGCGGGACAGCGGAATCAGCCCCAGCATTTT. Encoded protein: CASSNAGQRNQPQHF.

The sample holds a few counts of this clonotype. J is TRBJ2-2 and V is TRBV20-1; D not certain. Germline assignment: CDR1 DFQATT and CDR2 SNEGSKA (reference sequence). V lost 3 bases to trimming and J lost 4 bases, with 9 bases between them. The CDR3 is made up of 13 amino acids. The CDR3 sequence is CSASLRSTGELFF. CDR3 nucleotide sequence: TGCAGTGCTAGTCTGCGAAGCACCGGGGAGCTGTTTTTT.

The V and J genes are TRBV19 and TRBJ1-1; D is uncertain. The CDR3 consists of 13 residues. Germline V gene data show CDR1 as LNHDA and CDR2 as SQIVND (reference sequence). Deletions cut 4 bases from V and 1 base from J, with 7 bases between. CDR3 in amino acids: CASSNRENTEAFF. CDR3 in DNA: TGTGCCAGTAGTAACCGGGAGAACACTGAAGCTTTCTTT.

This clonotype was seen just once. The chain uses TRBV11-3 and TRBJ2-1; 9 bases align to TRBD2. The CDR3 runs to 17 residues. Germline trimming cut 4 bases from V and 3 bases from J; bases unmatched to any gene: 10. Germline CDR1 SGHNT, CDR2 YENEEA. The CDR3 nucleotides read TGTGCCAGCAGCTCCTCATGGGCTAGCGGGGACTACAATGAGCAGTTCTTC. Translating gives CASSSSWASGDYNEQFF.

The CDR3 sequence: CASSWQGRREKLFF. The DNA of the CDR3 is TGTGCCAGCAGTTGGCAAGGGAGGCGCGAAAAACTGTTTTTT. The rearrangement links TRBV28 to TRBJ1-4; the D is unclear. This CDR3 is 14 amino acids long. The V end lost 4 bases, the J end lost 8 bases, and 14 bases lay between the germline ends. In germline, CDR1 is MDHEN, CDR2 SYDVKM.

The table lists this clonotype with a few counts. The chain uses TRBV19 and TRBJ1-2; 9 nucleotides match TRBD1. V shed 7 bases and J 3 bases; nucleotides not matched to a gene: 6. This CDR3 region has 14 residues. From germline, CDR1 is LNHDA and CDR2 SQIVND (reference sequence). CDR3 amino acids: CASTDRGEDYGYTF. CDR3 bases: TGTGCCAGTACTGACAGGGGGGAAGACTATGGCTACACCTTC.

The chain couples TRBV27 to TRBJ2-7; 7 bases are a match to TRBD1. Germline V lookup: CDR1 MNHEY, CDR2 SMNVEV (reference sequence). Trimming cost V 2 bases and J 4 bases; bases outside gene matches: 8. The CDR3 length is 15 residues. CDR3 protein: CASSLLRGNLYEQYF. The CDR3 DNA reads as TGTGCCAGCAGTTTACTCAGGGGGAACTTATACGAGCAGTACTTC.

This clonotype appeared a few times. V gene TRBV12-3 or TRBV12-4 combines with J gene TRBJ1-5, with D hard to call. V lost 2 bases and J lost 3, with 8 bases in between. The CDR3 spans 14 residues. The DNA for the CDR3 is TGTGCCAGCAGTTTAAGGCAGTCCAATCAGCCCCAGCATTTT. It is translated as CASSLRQSNQPQHF.

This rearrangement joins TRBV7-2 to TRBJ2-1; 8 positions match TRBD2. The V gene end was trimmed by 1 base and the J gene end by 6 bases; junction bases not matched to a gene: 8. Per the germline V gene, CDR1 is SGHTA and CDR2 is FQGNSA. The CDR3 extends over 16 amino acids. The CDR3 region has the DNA TGTGCCAGCAGCTTAGGGTTAGCGGGGATAGGCAATGAGCAGTTCTTC. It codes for CASSLGLAGIGNEQFF.

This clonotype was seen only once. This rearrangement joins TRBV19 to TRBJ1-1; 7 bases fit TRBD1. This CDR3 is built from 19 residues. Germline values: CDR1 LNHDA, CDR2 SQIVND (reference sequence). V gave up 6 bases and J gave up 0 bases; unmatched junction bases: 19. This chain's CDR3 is CASSLWPRQGLIMNTEAFF. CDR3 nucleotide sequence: TGTGCCAGTAGCTTGTGGCCGCGACAGGGACTGATAATGAACACTGAAGCTTTCTTT. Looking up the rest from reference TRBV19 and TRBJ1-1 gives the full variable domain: DGGITQSPKYLFRKEGQNVTLSCEQNLNHDAMYWYRQDPGQGLRLIYYSQIVNDFQKGDIAEGYSVSREKKESFPLTVTSAQKNPTAFYLCASSLWPRQGLIMNTEAFFGQGTRLTVV.

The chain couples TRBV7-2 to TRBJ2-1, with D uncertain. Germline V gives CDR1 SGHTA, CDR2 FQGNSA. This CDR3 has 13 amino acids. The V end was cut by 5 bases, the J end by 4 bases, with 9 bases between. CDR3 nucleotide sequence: TGTGCCAGCAGCCACCCCACATACAATGAGCAGTTCTTC. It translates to CASSHPTYNEQFF.

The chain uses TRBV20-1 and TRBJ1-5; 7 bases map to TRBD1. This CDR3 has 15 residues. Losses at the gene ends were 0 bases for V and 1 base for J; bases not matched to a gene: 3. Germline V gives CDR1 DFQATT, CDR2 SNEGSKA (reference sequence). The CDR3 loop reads CSARDEGASNQPQHF. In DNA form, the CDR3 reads TGCAGTGCTAGAGATGAGGGGGCGAGCAATCAGCCCCAGCATTTT.

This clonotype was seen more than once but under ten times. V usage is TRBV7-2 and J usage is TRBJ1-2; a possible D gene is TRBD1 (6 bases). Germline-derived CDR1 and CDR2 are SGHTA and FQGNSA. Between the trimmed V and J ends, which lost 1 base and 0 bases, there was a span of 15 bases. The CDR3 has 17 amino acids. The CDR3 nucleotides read TGTGCCAGCAGCTTAGTCGGAGGACAGACATCTAACTATGGCTACACCTTC. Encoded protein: CASSLVGGQTSNYGYTF.

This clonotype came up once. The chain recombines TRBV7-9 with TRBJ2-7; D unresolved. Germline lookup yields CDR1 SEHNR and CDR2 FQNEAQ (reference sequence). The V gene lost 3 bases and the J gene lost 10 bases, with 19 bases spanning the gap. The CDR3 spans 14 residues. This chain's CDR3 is CASSLRANWFGQYF. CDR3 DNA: TGTGCCAGCAGCTTGAGAGCAAATTGGTTCGGTCAGTACTTC.

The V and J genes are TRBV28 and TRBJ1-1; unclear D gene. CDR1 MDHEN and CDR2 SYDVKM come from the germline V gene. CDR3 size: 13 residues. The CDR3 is CATGTAMNTEAFF. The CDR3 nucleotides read TGTGCGACGGGTACAGCAATGAACACTGAAGCTTTCTTT.

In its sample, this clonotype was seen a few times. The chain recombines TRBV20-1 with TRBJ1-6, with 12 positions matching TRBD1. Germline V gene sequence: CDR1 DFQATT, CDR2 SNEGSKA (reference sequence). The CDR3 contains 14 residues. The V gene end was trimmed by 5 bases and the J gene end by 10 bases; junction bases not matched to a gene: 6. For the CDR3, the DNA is TGCAGTGCTGCCTCGGGGACAGGGGGCTCACCCCTCCACTTT. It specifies CSAASGTGGSPLHF.

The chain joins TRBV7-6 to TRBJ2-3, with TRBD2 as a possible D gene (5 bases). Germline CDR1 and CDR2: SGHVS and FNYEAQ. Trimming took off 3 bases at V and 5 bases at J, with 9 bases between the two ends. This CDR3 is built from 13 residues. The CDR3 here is CASSFDGRDTQYF. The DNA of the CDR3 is TGTGCCAGCAGCTTTGATGGGAGAGATACGCAGTATTTT. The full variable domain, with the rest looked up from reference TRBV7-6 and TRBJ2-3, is GAGVSQSPRYKVTKRGQDVALRCDPISGHVSLYWYRQALGQGPEFLTYFNYEAQQDKSGLPNDRFSAERPEGSISTLTIQRTEQRDSAMYRCASSFDGRDTQYFGPGTRLTVL.

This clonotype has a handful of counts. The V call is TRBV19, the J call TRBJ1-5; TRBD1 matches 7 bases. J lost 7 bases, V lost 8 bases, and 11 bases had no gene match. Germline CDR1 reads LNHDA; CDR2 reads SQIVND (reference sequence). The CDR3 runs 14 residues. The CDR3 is CASSIQGVVQPQHF. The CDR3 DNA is TGTGCCAGTTCTATCCAGGGGGTGGTACAGCCCCAGCATTTT. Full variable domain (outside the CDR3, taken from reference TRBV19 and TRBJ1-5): DGGITQSPKYLFRKEGQNVTLSCEQNLNHDAMYWYRQDPGQGLRLIYYSQIVNDFQKGDIAEGYSVSREKKESFPLTVTSAQKNPTAFYLCASSIQGVVQPQHFGDGTRLSIL.

This CDR3 is CASSPGTGIYGYTF. DNA of the CDR3: TGCGCCAGCAGCCCCGGGACAGGCATATATGGCTACACCTTC. The chain couples TRBV5-1 to TRBJ1-2, with 8 nucleotides matching TRBD1. V trimming: 4 bases; J trimming: 5 bases; junction bases outside the gene matches: 7. Per germline, CDR1 SGHRS and CDR2 YFSETQ. The CDR3 contains 14 residues.

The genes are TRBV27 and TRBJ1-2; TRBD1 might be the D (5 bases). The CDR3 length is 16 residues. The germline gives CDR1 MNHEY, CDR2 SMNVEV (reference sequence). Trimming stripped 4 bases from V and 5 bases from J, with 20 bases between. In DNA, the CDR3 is TGTGCCAGCAGTTCAGTATTCCTCAGGGAAGGGTATGGCTACACCTTC. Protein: CASSSVFLREGYGYTF.

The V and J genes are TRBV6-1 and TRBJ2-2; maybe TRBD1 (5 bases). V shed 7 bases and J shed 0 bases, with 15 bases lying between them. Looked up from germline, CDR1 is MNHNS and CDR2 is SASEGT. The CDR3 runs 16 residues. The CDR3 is CASTYDRLPNTGELFF. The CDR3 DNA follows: TGTGCCAGCACCTATGACAGATTACCGAACACCGGGGAGCTGTTTTTT.

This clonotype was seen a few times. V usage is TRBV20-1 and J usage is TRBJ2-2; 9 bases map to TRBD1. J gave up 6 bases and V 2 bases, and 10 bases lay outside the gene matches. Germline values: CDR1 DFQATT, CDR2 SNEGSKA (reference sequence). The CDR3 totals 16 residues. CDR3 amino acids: CSARFEGTGQSGELFF. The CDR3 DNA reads TGCAGTGCTAGATTTGAAGGGACAGGGCAATCCGGGGAGCTGTTTTTT.

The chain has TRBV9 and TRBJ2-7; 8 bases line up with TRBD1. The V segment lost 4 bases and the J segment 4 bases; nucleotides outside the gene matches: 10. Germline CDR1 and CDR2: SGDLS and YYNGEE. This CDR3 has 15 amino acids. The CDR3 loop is CASSLGTGIFYEQYF. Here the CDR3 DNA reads TGTGCCAGCAGCTTGGGGACAGGAATCTTTTACGAGCAGTACTTC.